The 18 T cell receptor beta chains below come from one sample, sequenced in a study of T cells after yellow fever vaccination (dated by TCRdb to between 2017 and 2020). The treatment or condition label of this sample denotes: live attenuated yellow fever vaccine strain. Library prep was done by 5' RACE. The data were produced on an Illumina NovaSeq 6000. Clones were called with MiXCR by TCRdb after fastp trimmed the public reads at Q25, and only in-frame beta chains were retained. CDR3 protein sequences are deduplicated, and each keeps its most common genes and DNA. This sample gives just over 300,000 distinct CDR3 sequences in total; roughly 3.5% of them show up just once. The ten largest account for about 20% of the sample. Source: PBMCs, taken on the day of the yellow fever booster vaccination. The source is a man younger than 35 who received the YFV17D yellow fever vaccine.

This clonotype has at least ten counts. V usage is TRBV2 and J usage is TRBJ2-5, with D unclear. This CDR3 contains 12 residues. Trimming left V 5 bases short and J 2 bases short, with 6 bases between. CDR1 SNHLY and CDR2 FYNNEI come from the germline V gene. The CDR3 here is CASSRTQETQYF. As DNA, the CDR3 is TGTGCCAGCAGTCGCACACAAGAGACCCAGTACTTC.

This clonotype was picked up a small number of times. V and J are TRBV6-5 and TRBJ2-7; D is perhaps TRBD1 (6 bases). This CDR3 is 16 amino acids long. V lost 0 bases and J lost 0, with 12 bases in between. CDR1 is MNHEY, CDR2 SVGAGI, per germline. CDR3 in DNA: TGTGCCAGCAGTTACTCCGGACAGACCGCCTCCTACGAGCAGTACGTC. It translates to CASSYSGQTASYEQYV.

The rearrangement joins TRBV25-1 to TRBJ1-5, with D uncertain. The germline V and J ends were trimmed by 2 bases and 4 bases, with 9 bases remaining between them. CDR3 length equals 14 residues. The germline gives CDR1 MGHDK, CDR2 SYGVNS. The CDR3 protein is CASSESLLNQPQHF. The CDR3 DNA follows: TGTGCCAGCAGTGAAAGCCTCTTAAATCAGCCCCAGCATTTT.

The chain joins TRBV20-1 to TRBJ2-1; 8 bases match TRBD2. This CDR3 contains 16 residues. Trimming at V came to 0 bases and at J to 2 bases, leaving 6 bases not matched to a gene. CDR1 and CDR2 (germline): DFQATT, SNEGSKA (reference sequence). The CDR3 here is CSARDRAGGAYNEQFF. In nucleotides, the CDR3 is TGCAGTGCTAGAGATCGGGCGGGGGGAGCCTACAATGAGCAGTTCTTC.

This clonotype was counted at least ten times. This rearrangement joins TRBV5-1 to TRBJ2-2, with TRBD1 identical over 7 bases. The CDR3 sequence is 15 residues long. V lost 5 bases and J lost 3; bases outside the gene matches: 7. In germline, CDR1 is SGHRS, CDR2 YFSETQ. The CDR3, as DNA: TGCGCCAGCAGTCTAGGGGACAGAGACACCGGGGAGCTGTTTTTT. Translated: CASSLGDRDTGELFF. The variable domain in full, with the rest retrieved from reference TRBV5-1 and TRBJ2-2, is KAGVTQTPRYLIKTRGQQVTLSCSPISGHRSVSWYQQTPGQGLQFLFEYFSETQRNKGNFPGRFSGRQFSNSRSEMNVSTLELGDSALYLCASSLGDRDTGELFFGEGSRLTVL.

The V gene is TRBV4-1, the J gene TRBJ1-1, with 8 nucleotides matching TRBD1. CDR3 length: 15 residues. Trimming removed 2 bases from V and 3 bases from J; junction bases left unmatched: 5. Germline loops: CDR1 MGHRA, CDR2 YSYEKL. CDR3 nucleotides: TGCGCCAGCAGCCAACGACAGGGGACGGACACTGAAGCTTTCTTT. Translation gives CASSQRQGTDTEAFF.

The sample holds many counts of this clonotype. This chain links TRBV2 with TRBJ2-3, with 7 bases aligning to TRBD2. The ends lost 4 bases at V and 4 bases at J; junction bases unmatched: 5. CDR3 length: 14 residues. Germline values: CDR1 SNHLY, CDR2 FYNNEI. The CDR3 DNA is TGTGCCAGCAGTGCTGGGCGGGGGTCAGATACGCAGTATTTT. Protein product: CASSAGRGSDTQYF.

The sample holds many counts of this clonotype. The chain recombines TRBV12-3 or TRBV12-4 with TRBJ2-1; D is possibly TRBD2 (6 bases). V gave up 9 bases and J gave up 12 bases, with 27 bases separating them. CDR3 size: 15 residues. The DNA for the CDR3 is TGTGCCAGTGGGTATTGGACTACACCTTCTGTCTGGCAGTTCTTC. Translating it yields CASGYWTTPSVWQFF.

This clonotype was recorded at least ten times. This chain joins TRBV27 and TRBJ1-3, with 8 nucleotides matching TRBD1. The length of the CDR3 is 14 residues. V was pared by 6 bases and J by 3 bases, with 4 bases of the junction left unmatched. In germline, CDR1 is MNHEY, CDR2 SMNVEV (reference sequence). CDR3 loop: CASSAGGFGNTIYF. Here the CDR3 DNA reads TGTGCCAGCAGCGCAGGGGGCTTTGGAAACACCATATATTTT.

This clonotype came up many times. The chain is built from TRBV7-2 and TRBJ2-5; weak D call: TRBD1 (6 bases). The CDR3 has 15 residues. V was clipped by 0 bases and J by 1 base, with 9 bases between them. Germline V gene lookup returns CDR1 SGHTA and CDR2 FQGNSA. CDR3 loop: CASSLAGQFQETQYF. Written as DNA, the CDR3 is TGTGCCAGCAGCTTAGCAGGACAGTTCCAAGAGACCCAGTACTTC.

About this clonotype itself: One end of the junction varies from germline; a read error may be responsible. V gene TRBV7-8 combines with J gene TRBJ2-7; D may be TRBD1 (6 bases). The CDR3 has 15 amino acids. Looked up from germline, CDR1 is SGHVS and CDR2 is FQNEAQ. The CDR3 here is CASSLAGGGSYEHYF. The CDR3, as DNA: TGTGCCAGCAGCTTAGCTGGGGGCGGATCCTACGAGCACTACTTC.

The table lists this clonotype with a few counts. The rearrangement links TRBV11-2 to TRBJ1-5, with D perhaps matching TRBD1 (5 bases). CDR3 length: 11 residues. Germline V lookup: CDR1 SGHAT, CDR2 FQNNGV. This CDR3 reads CGGACKEPQHF. In DNA, the CDR3 is TGTGGTGGGGCCTGTAAGGAGCCCCAGCATTTT.

The chain recombines TRBV6-5 with TRBJ1-1; tentative D call: TRBD1 (5 bases). This CDR3 region has 15 residues. V was clipped by 6 bases and J by 4 bases, with 18 bases between them. From germline, CDR1 is MNHEY and CDR2 SVGAGI. This CDR3 reads CASSRPGLGGTEAFF. CDR3 sequence (DNA): TGTGCCAGCAGCAGACCGGGACTGGGGGGCACTGAAGCTTTCTTT.

The V and J genes are TRBV7-9 and TRBJ2-1; D perhaps matches TRBD1 (5 bases). The V end was cut by 1 base, the J end by 2 bases, with 12 bases between. The CDR3 spans 16 residues. Germline values: CDR1 SEHNR, CDR2 FQNEAQ (reference sequence). The CDR3 loop reads CASSLGRTLTYNEQFF. The CDR3 region has the DNA TGTGCCAGCAGCTTAGGACGGACATTAACCTACAATGAGCAGTTCTTC.

This clonotype was detected ten times or more. The chain combines TRBV4-1 with TRBJ2-5; D unresolved. The germline V and J ends were trimmed by 3 bases and 1 base, with 18 bases remaining between them. Germline V CDR1 and CDR2: MGHRA, YSYEKL. The CDR3 sequence is 17 residues long. The CDR3 is CASSHPIGEVTQETQYF. As DNA, the CDR3 is TGCGCCAGCAGCCACCCCATCGGCGAGGTTACCCAAGAGACCCAGTACTTC.

This clonotype appeared many times. The chain joins TRBV20-1 to TRBJ2-1; 8 bases align to TRBD2. Trimming took 4 bases from V and 7 from J; bases not matched to a gene: 6. The germline CDR1 and CDR2 sequences are DFQATT and SNEGSKA (reference sequence). The CDR3 contains 13 residues. The CDR3 loop is CSATPPGGNEQFF. CDR3 in DNA: TGCAGTGCTACCCCTCCGGGGGGGAATGAGCAGTTCTTC.

This clonotype occurred many times. The chain employs TRBV20-1 and TRBJ2-5; 10 bases are shared with TRBD1. Germline V CDR1 and CDR2: DFQATT, SNEGSKA (reference sequence). The V gene end was trimmed by 5 bases and the J gene end by 5 bases; junction bases not matched to a gene: 2. This CDR3 region has 12 residues. The DNA for the CDR3 is TGCAGTGCTGACAGGGGGCGGGAGACCCAGTACTTC. This sequence encodes CSADRGRETQYF.

This clonotype was observed a handful of times. The genes are TRBV9 and TRBJ1-6; tentative D call: TRBD1 (5 bases). This CDR3 is built from 14 residues. V lost 5 bases, J lost 7 bases, and 13 bases lay in between. Germline CDR1 SGDLS, CDR2 YYNGEE. CDR3 in DNA: TGTGCCAGCAGTGATCAGCGGGGGAATTCACCCCTCCACTTT. The encoded protein is CASSDQRGNSPLHF. The full variable domain, in which reference TRBV9 and TRBJ1-6 provide the parts outside the CDR3, is DSGVTQTPKHLITATGQRVTLRCSPRSGDLSVYWYQQSLDQGLQFLIQYYNGEERAKGNILERFSAQQFPDLHSELNLSSLELGDSALYFCASSDQRGNSPLHFGNGTRLTVT.